The 7 T cell receptor beta chains in this list originate from one sample, sequenced in a study of beta chain features in type 1 diabetes. The study reverse transcribed the entire isolated RNA, so it sequenced expressed TCRB transcripts. Profiled with immunoSEQ multiplex PCR; TCRdb holds only in-frame clones, not every one. The sample has around 500,000 clones; about an eighth are singletons. Input material: naive CD4+ T cells from blood. The receptors shown here come from a woman between 18 and 29 years old in good health.

This clone was seen only a few times. The V call is TRBV7-6, the J call TRBJ2-3, with D maybe TRBD2 (5 bases). In germline, CDR1 is SGHVS, CDR2 FNYEAQ. The CDR3 is 14 amino acids. Between the trimmed V and J ends, which lost 3 bases and 0 bases, there was a span of 7 bases. CDR3 in amino acids: CASSLQRSTDTQYF. The DNA for the CDR3 is TGTGCCAGCAGCTTGCAGCGGAGCACAGATACGCAGTATTTT.

This clone was picked up a small number of times. This sequence joins TRBV27 and TRBJ1-2; no reliable D call. Germline assignment: CDR1 MNHEY and CDR2 SMNVEV (reference sequence). The length of the CDR3 is 13 residues. Trimming removed 6 bases at V and 3 bases at J, with 11 bases between. CDR3 amino acids: CASSFTADYGYTF. The CDR3 DNA reads TGTGCCAGCAGCTTCACAGCGGACTATGGCTACACCTTC.

The table lists this clone with a few counts. The chain combines TRBV2 with TRBJ2-2; TRBD2 might be the D (5 bases). Germline values: CDR1 SNHLY, CDR2 FYNNEI. The CDR3 has 13 residues. V lost 10 bases and J 3 bases, leaving 12 bases between the germline ends. The CDR3 sequence: CATGLAYTGELFF. Here the CDR3 DNA reads TGTGCCACCGGCCTAGCTTACACCGGGGAGCTGTTTTTT.

The chain carries TRBV7-3 and TRBJ2-3; D unresolved. The CDR3 covers 13 residues. Trimming stripped 4 bases from V and 1 base from J, with 6 bases between. Germline CDR1 reads SGHTA; CDR2 reads FQGTGA. The CDR3 bases are TGTGCCAGCAGCTCCCCCGGCACAGATACGCAGTATTTT. Protein sequence: CASSSPGTDTQYF.

The chain recombines TRBV4-3 with TRBJ2-3; D is unresolved. The ends were cut back, 0 bases at V and 1 base at J, with 11 bases in the middle. CDR3 length: 16 amino acids. Germline V gives CDR1 LGHNA, CDR2 YSLEER. Written as DNA, the CDR3 is TGCGCCAGCAGCCAAGATGCCCTCGGGCGCACAGATACGCAGTATTTT. Translated, it gives CASSQDALGRTDTQYF.

J is TRBJ2-3 and V is TRBV6-1; D remains unclear. Germline CDR1 is MNHNS and CDR2 is SASEGT. Trimming removed 7 bases from V and 2 bases from J, with 7 bases in between. The CDR3 is 12 residues long. The CDR3 nucleotides read TGTGCCAGCACCACTATCACAGATACGCAGTATTTT. Its protein product is CASTTITDTQYF.

The rearrangement joins TRBV20-1 to TRBJ1-2; D is unclear. The CDR3 is 11 residues long. V lost 6 bases and J lost 7, with 12 bases in between. Germline CDR1 reads DFQATT; CDR2 reads SNEGSKA (reference sequence). As DNA, the CDR3 is TGCAGTGCGGACGGCAGGTCTGGCTACACCTTC. This sequence encodes CSADGRSGYTF.